This T cell receptor (beta chain) was recovered during a study of cytomegalovirus exposure and HLA in healthy donors. A note on this clone: The antigen is unknown.

Study-level findings and limits: Most TCR sequences proved rare, with some public TCRs found in many donors. Later on, an analysis showed TCR association rates differing by HLA locus, with DRB1 the most and HLA-C the fewest. Presence/absence analysis assumed near-uniform sequencing depth across donors.

This CDR3 region has 14 residues. Germline CDR1 is SGHRS and CDR2 is YFSETQ. Trimming stripped 4 bases from V and 0 bases from J, with 10 bases between. PCR employed 60 Vbeta and 13 Jbeta primers. Libraries were prepared by immunoSEQ multiplex PCR; TCRdb keeps only in-frame clonotypes and omits some of them. The sample carries about 140,000 clones, around four fifths recorded once. This sequence joins TRBV5-1 and TRBJ1-1; D is unresolved. This receptor was obtained from a woman aged 55-75 years in good health and CMV-seropositive. The sequenced material came from PBMCs. The CDR3 DNA follows: TGCGCCAGCAGCATAGGAGCGGTGAACACTGAAGCTTTCTTT. It encodes CASSIGAVNTEAFF.